This TCR beta chain was found in a study of cytomegalovirus exposure and HLA in healthy donors. About this clone itself: The antigen remains unidentified.

CDR1 is WNHNN and CDR2 is SYGVQD in the germline V gene (reference sequence). The CDR3 is 14 amino acids. V was trimmed by 1 base and J by 5 bases, leaving 9 bases between them. Use of 60 Vbeta and 13 Jbeta primers characterized the PCR. The assay was immunoSEQ multiplex PCR, and TCRdb's table has in-frame clones only and misses some. The table lists some 90,000 clones, just under 80% of them singletons, with 3.3% in the top ten. Study-wide points: Presence/absence analyses assumed roughly uniform sequencing depth across donors, which may not hold.

Sequenced sample: PBMCs. The clonotype was recovered from a woman in her thirties or forties in good health and CMV-seronegative. The chain links TRBV10-1 to TRBJ2-1; D perhaps matches TRBD1 (6 bases). The CDR3 bases are TGCGCCAGCAGTGAGTTGAGGACAGACAATGAGCAGTTCTTC. The encoded protein is CASSELRTDNEQFF.